This is a list of T cell receptor beta chains from one sample in a study of T cells after yellow fever vaccination. TCRdb reprocessed the 5' RACE reads with MiXCR, giving one entry per CDR3 protein. The top ten hold 13% to 15% of the sample, which has some 550,000 distinct CDR3 sequences, roughly a fifth seen once. The sample in question was PBMCs, obtained 15 days after the yellow fever booster vaccination. These receptors came from a man aged 25-45 years who received the YFV17D yellow fever vaccine. Both conserved end residues are part of each CDR3. The order of the fields is V gene, D gene, J gene, clone size, CDR3 protein, CDR3 DNA. A D gene is named only where the DNA matches it firmly. Clone size appears in some rows only: once, few, many, or a class for an expanded clone.

V: TRBV20-1
D: -
J: TRBJ2-5
size: few
CDR3: CSARGGRAQETQYF
DNA: TGCAGTGCTAGGGGCGGTAGGGCGCAAGAGACCCAGTACTTC

V: TRBV7-9
D: TRBD2
J: TRBJ2-7
size: few
CDR3: CASSKGSSGTHGYEQYF
DNA: TGTGCCAGCAGCAAAGGGTCTAGCGGGACCCATGGCTACGAGCAGTACTTC

V: TRBV5-1
D: TRBD2
J: TRBJ2-1
size: few
CDR3: CASRPPSSGNNEQFF
DNA: TGCGCCAGCAGACCCCCCTCCAGCGGGAACAATGAGCAGTTCTTC

V: TRBV12-3/TRBV12-4
D: -
J: TRBJ2-5
size: few
CDR3: CASSGGREGTQYF
DNA: TGTGCCAGCAGTGGTGGAAGAGAGGGGACCCAGTACTTC

V: TRBV19
D: TRBD2
J: TRBJ2-5
size: -
CDR3: CASGESSGSHETQYF
DNA: TGTGCCAGTGGGGAGTCGAGCGGGAGTCACGAGACCCAGTACTTC

V: TRBV7-2
D: TRBD1
J: TRBJ1-2
size: -
CDR3: CASSRGQGNTLERRYTF
DNA: TGTGCCAGCAGCCGGGGACAGGGGAATACCCTTGAGCGCCGCTACACCTTC

V: TRBV20-1
D: -
J: TRBJ2-7
size: few
CDR3: CSAKGAYEQYF
DNA: TGCAGTGCTAAAGGAGCATACGAGCAGTACTTC

V: TRBV20-1
D: TRBD2
J: TRBJ2-2
size: few
CDR3: CSARDPAGGIGELFF
DNA: TGCAGTGCTAGAGATCCAGCGGGAGGGATCGGGGAGCTGTTTTTT

V: TRBV6-1
D: -
J: TRBJ1-1
size: few
CDR3: CASSTPGLGGKAFF
DNA: TGTGCCAGCAGTACCCCAGGCCTTGGAGGTAAAGCTTTCTTT

V: TRBV7-2
D: -
J: TRBJ2-1
size: few
CDR3: CASSLVGWGSSNEQFF
DNA: TGTGCCAGCAGCTTAGTAGGGTGGGGCTCTTCCAATGAGCAGTTCTTC

V: TRBV6-1
D: TRBD1
J: TRBJ1-3
size: -
CDR3: CASSPTYRGLSGNTIYF
DNA: TGTGCCAGCAGCCCGACCTACAGGGGACTCTCTGGAAACACCATATATTTT

V: TRBV25-1
D: -
J: TRBJ2-7
size: -
CDR3: CASSEWRGNSYEQYF
DNA: TGTGCCAGCAGTGAATGGAGGGGCAACTCCTACGAGCAGTACTTC

V: TRBV4-3
D: -
J: TRBJ1-2
size: -
CDR3: CASSQEGLPDYGYTF
DNA: TGCGCCAGCAGCCAAGAGGGACTCCCGGACTATGGCTACACCTTC

V: TRBV6-1
D: -
J: TRBJ2-5
size: -
CDR3: CASSRLGQKETQYF
DNA: TGTGCCAGCAGTAGACTTGGACAGAAAGAGACCCAGTACTTC

V: TRBV28
D: TRBD2
J: TRBJ2-1
size: few
CDR3: CASSGTSSFF
DNA: TGTGCCAGCTCCGGGACTAGTTCGTTCTTC

V: TRBV7-9
D: TRBD2
J: TRBJ2-7
size: -
CDR3: CASSFVAGGSGEQYF
DNA: TGTGCCAGCAGCTTCGTAGCGGGAGGCTCTGGGGAGCAGTACTTC

V: TRBV5-4
D: -
J: TRBJ2-1
size: few
CDR3: CASSLATGEQFF
DNA: TGTGCCAGCAGCTTGGCGACAGGTGAGCAGTTCTTC